This T cell receptor beta chain was recovered during a study of blood T cell repertoires in COVID-19. The overall study: Material from acute and convalescent COVID-19 was sourced from the United States, Italy and Spain. T cells, B-cell-depleted T cells, or PBMCs supplied cDNA or gDNA.

CDR1 is SEHNR, CDR2 FQNEAQ, per germline (reference sequence). This CDR3 region has 13 residues. V lost 2 bases and J lost 3, with 7 bases in between. Assay: immunoSEQ multiplex PCR; the TCRdb copy retains only in-frame clones and omits some. This sample yields under 250,000 clones, of which nearly 85% are seen a single time; roughly 5% belongs to the top ten. V usage is TRBV7-9 and J usage is TRBJ1-1; no firm D call. Sequencing input: peripheral blood. This TCR came from a human donor in a cohort sampled during active COVID-19. The CDR3 DNA sequence: TGTGCCAGCAGCTTACAGAGGGACACTGAAGCTTTCTTT. This codes for CASSLQRDTEAFF.